This T cell receptor (beta chain) was retrieved from a study of glioma-infiltrating T cells. Overall study results and limits: Tissue and blood shared very few CDR3 sequences. Tissue-blood divergence was below expectation in non-neoplastic patients, above in gliomas.

Notes on this clonotype: Its antigen is currently unknown. A much larger clone lies a single base off, so this may be a read error.

Using RNA template, CDR3s of TCR alpha and beta were amplified with iRepertoire arm-PCR. For one-step reverse transcription and amplification, about 90-450 ng of tissue mRNA or PBMC total RNA was used. TCRdb called the multiplex PCR reads again in MiXCR, with one record for every CDR3 protein. This table holds under 130,000 distinct CDR3 sequences, around 29% found once. The V gene's germline CDR1 is DFQATT and CDR2 SNEGSKA (reference sequence). The CDR3 contains 15 residues. With 0 bases clipped from V and 8 bases from J, the junction kept 8 bases outside the gene matches. The specimen sequenced was glioma tissue, nonneoplastic brain tissue, or PBMCs (not recorded which). The receptor was isolated from a human donor with low-grade glioma or glioblastoma, undergoing nonglioma brain surgery, or in good health (not recorded which). V gene TRBV20-1 combines with J gene TRBJ2-4, with 9 bases that match TRBD1. The CDR3 DNA reads as TGCAGTGCTAGAGATCGGGGACAGGGTACAGACATTCAGTACTTC. Its protein is CSARDRGQGTDIQYF.